This section outlines one T cell receptor (beta chain) sequence together with its context. No antigen is known for it. Trimming took 1 base from V and 17 from J; bases not matched to a gene: 3. This CDR3 comprises 11 residues. The germline V gene encodes CDR1 SNHLY and CDR2 FYNNEI. Assay used: immunoSEQ multiplex PCR; TCRdb lists only in-frame clones, some missing. The sample lists about 120,000 clones; about nine tenths were seen once. These data are taken from a study of cytomegalovirus exposure and HLA in healthy donors. General study findings and limits: It was 160 or so TCR beta chains that were listed as cytomegalovirus-associated. In vitro checks showed that a few CMV-associated chains really do target CMV antigens. A subsequent analysis found that TCR clusters from the first cohort also tended to co-occur in the approximately 110 validation repertoires, with about 95% of cluster scores above 0.

V usage is TRBV2 and J usage is TRBJ1-4; 8 nucleotides match TRBD1. The sequencing sample was made of PBMCs. The clonotype comes from a woman between 18 and 30 years old in good health and CMV-seronegative. CDR3 nucleotide sequence: TGTGCCAGCAGTGAAGGGACAGGGCTCTTTTTT. It is translated as CASSEGTGLFF.